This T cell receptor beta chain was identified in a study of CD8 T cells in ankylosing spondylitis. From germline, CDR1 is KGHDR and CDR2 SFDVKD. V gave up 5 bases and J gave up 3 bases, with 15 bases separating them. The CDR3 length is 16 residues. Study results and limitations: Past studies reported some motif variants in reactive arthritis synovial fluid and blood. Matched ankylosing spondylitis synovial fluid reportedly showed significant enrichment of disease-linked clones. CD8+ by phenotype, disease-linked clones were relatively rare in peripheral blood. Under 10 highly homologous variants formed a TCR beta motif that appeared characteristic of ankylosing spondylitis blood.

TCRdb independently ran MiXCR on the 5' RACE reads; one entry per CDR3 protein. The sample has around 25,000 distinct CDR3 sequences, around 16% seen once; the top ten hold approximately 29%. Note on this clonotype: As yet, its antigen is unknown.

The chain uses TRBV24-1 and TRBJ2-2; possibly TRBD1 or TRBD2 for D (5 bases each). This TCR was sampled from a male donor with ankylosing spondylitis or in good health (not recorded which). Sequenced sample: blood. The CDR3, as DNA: TGTGCCACCAGTGCCACCACTGGGGGTTACACCGGGGAGCTGTTTTTT. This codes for CATSATTGGYTGELFF.